The clone carrying this TCR beta chain turned up a few times. Its specificity is unknown. This specimen comes from a study of T cell responses to AZD1222 COVID-19 vaccine. Looking at the study overall: Second doses at about 4 or about 12 weeks were pooled. Study results and caveats: Possibly, clonal diversity was underestimated; donors were largely white British and included more females. The breadth and depth of Spike-specific TCRs increased once two AZD1222 doses had been given. It was only after the peak T cell response that any repertoires were sampled.

Some clones are missing from TCRdb's copy, which holds only in-frame ones; the method was immunoSEQ multiplex PCR. The table includes 55,000 to 65,000 clones, approximately 83% detected once. This CDR3 contains 14 residues. Per the germline V gene, CDR1 is MNHEY and CDR2 is SMNVEV (reference sequence). Trimming cost V 1 base and J 2 bases, with 9 bases left between them. This clonotype was sampled from an adult in good health. The source was peripheral blood, collected on day 0 of AZD1222 vaccination. The chain carries TRBV27 and TRBJ2-7; D is ambiguous. CDR3 in DNA: TGTGCCAGCAGTTTATTATACGGTCCCTACGAGCAGTACTTC. The encoded protein is CASSLLYGPYEQYF.